This entry concerns a single T cell receptor beta chain. The antigen remains undetermined. Data came from immunoSEQ multiplex PCR; TCRdb stores just in-frame clones and leaves some out. The sample has over 80,000 clones; approximately 87% are singletons. This sample was included in a study of OX40 agonist ivuxolimab in advanced cancers. On the study more broadly: Ivuxolimab, an antibody acting as an agonist of OX40 (CD134), was used to treat patients. Cancers in dose escalation were hepatocellular, melanoma, renal cell and head and neck.

Study-level points and caveats: At doses 0.1 to 3.0 mg/kg, CD4+ and CD8+ clones expanded. Averaging showed that CD8+ T cells had more expanded clones than CD4+ did.

The receptor comes from an adult with an advanced solid tumor such as melanoma, head and neck, liver or kidney cancer. The sample in question was CD4+ or CD8+ T cells sorted from blood, obtained in a trial of the OX40 agonist ivuxolimab.

The chain's CDR3 is CASSLQSPKNIQYF. The CDR3 bases are TGCGCCAGCAGCCTACAGAGCCCTAAAAACATTCAGTACTTC. The chain has TRBV5-1 and TRBJ2-4, with D unclear. Germline V gene sequence: CDR1 SGHRS, CDR2 YFSETQ. The V end was cut by 4 bases, the J end by 4 bases, with 12 bases between. CDR3 length equals 14 residues.